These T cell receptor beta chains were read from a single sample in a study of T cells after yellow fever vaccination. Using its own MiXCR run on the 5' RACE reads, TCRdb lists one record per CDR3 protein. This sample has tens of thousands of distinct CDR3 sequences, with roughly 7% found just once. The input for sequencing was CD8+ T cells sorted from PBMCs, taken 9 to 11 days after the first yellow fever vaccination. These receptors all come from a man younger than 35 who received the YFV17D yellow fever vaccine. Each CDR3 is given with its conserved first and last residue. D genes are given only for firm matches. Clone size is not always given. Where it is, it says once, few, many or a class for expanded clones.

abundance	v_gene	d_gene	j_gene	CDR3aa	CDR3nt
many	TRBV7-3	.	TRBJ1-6	CASSLLVGEPPLHF	TGTGCCAGCAGCTTACTTGTGGGGGAGCCACCCCTCCACTTT
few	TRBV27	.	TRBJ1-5	CASQTGNQPQHF	TGTGCCAGTCAAACGGGCAATCAGCCCCAGCATTTT
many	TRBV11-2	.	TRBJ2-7	CASSLDNHTGLISYEQYF	TGTGCCAGCAGCCTCGATAATCATACGGGGTTGATCTCCTACGAGCAGTACTTC
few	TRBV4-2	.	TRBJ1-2	CASSHRGGTYF	TGTGCCAGCAGCCACAGAGGGGGGACTTACTTC
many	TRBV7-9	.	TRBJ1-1	CASSLTDSDSEAFF	TGTGCCAGCAGCTTAACAGATAGTGACAGCGAAGCTTTCTTT
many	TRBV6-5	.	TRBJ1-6	CASSYSEVNSPLHF	TGTGCCAGCAGTTATTCAGAGGTCAACTCACCCCTCCACTTT
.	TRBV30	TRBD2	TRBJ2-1	CAWSVLMGGEPFGNEQFF	TGTGCCTGGAGTGTACTGATGGGGGGGGAGCCCTTTGGAAATGAGCAGTTCTTC
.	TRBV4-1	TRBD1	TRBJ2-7	CASSQDQAGQGPYEQYF	TGCGCCAGCAGCCAAGATCAGGCGGGACAGGGTCCCTACGAGCAGTACTTC
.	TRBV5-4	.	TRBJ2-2	CASRQNTGELFF	TGTGCCAGCAGACAGAACACCGGGGAGCTGTTTTTT
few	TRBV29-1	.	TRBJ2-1	CSVESGTAKSYNEQFF	TGCAGCGTTGAATCCGGGACGGCTAAATCCTACAATGAGCAGTTCTTC
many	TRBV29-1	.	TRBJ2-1	CSVGTSEQFF	TGCAGCGTGGGAACCAGTGAGCAGTTCTTC
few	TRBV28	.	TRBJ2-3	CASVQGGTRYTQYF	TGTGCCAGCGTGCAGGGTGGGACCCGCTATACGCAGTATTTT
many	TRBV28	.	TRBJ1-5	CASSLGGLPGNQPQHF	TGTGCCAGCAGTTTAGGGGGACTACCGGGCAATCAGCCCCAGCATTTT
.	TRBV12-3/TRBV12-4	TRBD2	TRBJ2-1	CASSFPRQRGSSYNEQFF	TGTGCCAGCAGTTTTCCCCGCCAGCGGGGGAGCTCCTACAATGAGCAGTTCTTC
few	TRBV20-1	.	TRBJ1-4	CSARDLGAANEKLFF	TGCAGTGCTAGAGATTTGGGGGCAGCTAATGAAAAACTGTTTTTT
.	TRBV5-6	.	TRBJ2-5	CASSLARASRSGGETQYF	TGTGCCAGCAGCTTGGCCAGGGCATCACGGTCGGGTGGAGAGACCCAGTACTTC
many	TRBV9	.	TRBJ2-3	CASSVGGADTQYF	TGTGCCAGCAGCGTAGGGGGAGCGGATACGCAGTATTTT
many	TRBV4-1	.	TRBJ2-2	CASSPLGRDTGELFF	TGCGCCAGCAGCCCGCTAGGTAGGGACACCGGGGAGCTGTTTTTT
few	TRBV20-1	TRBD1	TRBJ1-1	CSATQGDTEAFF	TGCAGTGCCACCCAGGGGGACACTGAAGCTTTCTTT
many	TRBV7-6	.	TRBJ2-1	CASSLEVGLASEQFF	TGTGCCAGCAGCCTAGAGGTGGGGCTCGCGAGTGAGCAGTTCTTC
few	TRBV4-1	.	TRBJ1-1	CASSQSVLNTEAFF	TGCGCCAGCAGCCAATCGGTTCTGAACACTGAAGCTTTCTTT
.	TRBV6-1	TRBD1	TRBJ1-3	CASRITGAPGNTIYF	TGTGCCAGCCGCATAACAGGGGCCCCTGGAAACACCATATATTTT
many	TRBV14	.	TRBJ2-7	CASSHDSYSSYEQYF	TGTGCCAGCAGCCACGACAGCTATAGCTCCTACGAGCAGTACTTC
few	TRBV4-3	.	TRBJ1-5	CASSQDSVRGQQPQHF	TGCGCCAGCAGCCAAGATTCGGTTAGGGGACAACAGCCCCAGCATTTT
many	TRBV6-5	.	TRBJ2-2	CASSYSEAGELFF	TGTGCCAGCAGTTACTCGGAGGCCGGGGAGCTGTTTTTT
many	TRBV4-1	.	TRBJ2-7	CASSQEVLRQDAYEQYF	TGCGCCAGCAGCCAAGAAGTCCTGAGACAGGATGCCTACGAGCAGTACTTC
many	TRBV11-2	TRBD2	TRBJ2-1	CASSPWTSGGNEQFF	TGTGCCAGCAGCCCCTGGACTAGCGGGGGGAATGAGCAGTTCTTC
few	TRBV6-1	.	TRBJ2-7	CASIGMDRDTDGTYEQYF	TGTGCCAGCATCGGTATGGACCGGGACACCGATGGAACCTACGAGCAGTACTTC
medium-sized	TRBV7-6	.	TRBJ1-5	CASSLSGTSNQPQHF	TGTGCCAGCAGCCTATCCGGGACATCAAATCAGCCCCAGCATTTT
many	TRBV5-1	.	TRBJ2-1	CASRGEAYNEQFF	TGCGCCAGCAGAGGTGAGGCCTACAATGAGCAGTTCTTC
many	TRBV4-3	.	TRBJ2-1	CASSPGTARYNEQFF	TGCGCCAGCAGCCCTGGGACGGCCAGGTACAATGAGCAGTTCTTC
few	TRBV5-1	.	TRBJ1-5	CASKEGNSNQPQHF	TGCGCCAGCAAAGAGGGGAATAGCAATCAGCCCCAGCATTTT
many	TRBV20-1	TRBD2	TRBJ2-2	CSARELAGGDTGELFF	TGCAGTGCTAGAGAATTAGCGGGGGGGGACACCGGGGAGCTGTTTTTT
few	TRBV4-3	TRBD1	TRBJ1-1	CASSHGTGVNTEAFF	TGCGCCAGCAGCCATGGGACAGGGGTTAACACTGAAGCTTTCTTT
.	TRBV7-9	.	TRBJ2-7	CASSGGPRLSYEQYF	TGTGCCAGCAGCGGGGGCCCAAGACTCTCCTACGAGCAGTACTTC
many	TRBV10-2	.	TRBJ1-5	CASGGWDSNQPQHF	TGCGCCAGCGGGGGTTGGGACAGCAATCAGCCCCAGCATTTT
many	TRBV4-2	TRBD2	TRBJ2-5	CASSQEFGGAGETQYF	TGTGCCAGCAGCCAAGAGTTCGGGGGGGCCGGGGAGACCCAGTACTTC
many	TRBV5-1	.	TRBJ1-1	CASSPPPGEAFF	TGCGCCAGCAGCCCCCCACCGGGAGAAGCTTTCTTT
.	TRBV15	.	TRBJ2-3	CATSRDLGFSSSTDTQYF	TGTGCCACCAGCAGAGATCTGGGCTTCTCCTCTAGCACAGATACGCAGTATTTT
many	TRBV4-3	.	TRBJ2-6	CASFWRPRDSSSSGANVLTF	TGCGCCAGCTTTTGGAGGCCAAGGGACTCCTCGAGCTCTGGGGCCAACGTCCTGACTTTC
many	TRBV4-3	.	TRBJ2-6	CASSQDQLSVLRSEANVLTF	TGCGCCAGCAGCCAAGATCAATTAAGCGTACTGAGATCTGAGGCCAACGTCCTGACTTTC
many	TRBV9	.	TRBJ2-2	CASSPPDTHTGELFF	TGTGCCAGCAGCCCCCCCGACACTCACACCGGGGAGCTGTTTTTT
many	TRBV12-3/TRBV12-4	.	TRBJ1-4	CASSENEKLFF	TGTGCCAGCAGCGAGAATGAAAAACTGTTTTTT
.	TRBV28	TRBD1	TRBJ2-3	CASSLDRVGTDTQYF	TGTGCCAGCAGCCTGGACAGGGTTGGGACAGATACGCAGTATTTT
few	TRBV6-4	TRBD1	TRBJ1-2	CASSAFAGGGDGYTF	TGTGCCAGCAGTGCCTTCGCAGGGGGCGGGGATGGCTACACCTTC